These 3 T cell receptor beta chains were sequenced from one sample in a study of early T cells in non-severe SARS-CoV-2 infection. TCRdb passed the 5' RACE reads through MiXCR, listing each CDR3 protein once. This table has tens of thousands of distinct CDR3 sequences, 3.5% to 4.5% appearing once. Material: whole blood. The receptors here all came from an adult who was a healthcare worker with PCR-confirmed SARS-CoV-2 infection or an uninfected control (not recorded which).

The CDR3: CASSLSDRQETQYF. CDR3 sequence (DNA): TGTGCCAGTAGTCTCTCGGACAGACAAGAGACCCAGTACTTC. The chain has TRBV19 and TRBJ2-5; perhaps TRBD1 as D (6 bases). The V and J ends lost 5 bases and 2 bases respectively, with 12 bases between them. CDR3 length equals 14 residues. Germline lookup yields CDR1 LNHDA and CDR2 SQIVND (reference sequence).

At least ten counts were recorded for this clonotype. This chain uses TRBV5-6 with TRBJ2-4; TRBD1 aligns across 9 bases. V shed 7 bases, J shed 2 bases, and the junction held 7 bases outside the gene matches. Germline CDR1 and CDR2: SGHDT and YYEEEE. CDR3 length: 15 amino acids. The CDR3, as DNA: TGTGCCAGCCGTAGTACAGGGGGCTCCAAAAACATTCAGTACTTC. It codes for CASRSTGGSKNIQYF.

This clonotype appeared many times. The chain uses TRBV12-5 and TRBJ2-3; D ambiguous. Germline-derived CDR1 and CDR2 are LGHNT and FRNRAP. The CDR3 has 13 amino acids. V lost 7 bases and J lost 0, with 8 bases in between. CDR3 bases: TGTGCTAGTGCCACCCTAAGCACAGATACGCAGTATTTT. Its translation is CASATLSTDTQYF.